The present TCR beta chain was sequenced within a study of technical replicates of blood from several donors. CDR1 and CDR2 from the germline V gene are SEHNR and FQNEAQ (reference sequence). Trimming took off 6 bases at V and 7 bases at J, with 19 bases between the two ends. The CDR3 has 14 residues. Sequencing was performed with immunoSEQ multiplex PCR; in TCRdb, only in-frame clones are kept and a portion is missing. The repertoire holds 70,000 to 95,000 clones, 95% to 97% seen once, with 0.18% in the top ten. This receptor was obtained from a human donor in good health. This chain joins TRBV7-9 and TRBJ2-7; TRBD2 is a possible D gene (6 bases). Sequencing input: T cells isolated from PBMCs. The CDR3 loop reads CASSYLTGLGEQYF. In nucleotides, the CDR3 is TGTGCCAGCAGTTATCTAACGGGACTTGGGGAGCAGTACTTC.